This record concerns one T cell receptor beta chain sequence. The data stem from a study of cytomegalovirus exposure and HLA in healthy donors. The primer mix had 60 Vbeta and 13 Jbeta primers. Repertoires were generated with immunoSEQ multiplex PCR, while TCRdb's copy carries only in-frame clones and drops some. The sample has 150,000 to 200,000 clones, roughly 70% seen once. The ends were cut back, 5 bases at V and 5 bases at J, with 18 bases in the middle. This CDR3 is 15 amino acids long. Germline assignment: CDR1 LNHDA and CDR2 SQIVND (reference sequence). This chain links TRBV19 with TRBJ1-1; D may be TRBD1 (5 bases). The sequence was obtained from a woman between 40 and 50 years old in good health and CMV-seropositive. The specimen sequenced was PBMCs. This chain's CDR3 is CASSSGGGIPTEAFF. DNA for the CDR3: TGTGCCAGTAGTTCCGGGGGTGGGATTCCGACTGAAGCTTTCTTT.